The 13 T cell receptor beta chains given below trace back to one sample, sequenced in a study of early T cells in non-severe SARS-CoV-2 infection. Using its own MiXCR run on the 5' RACE reads, TCRdb lists one record per CDR3 protein. The sample consists of under 70,000 distinct CDR3 sequences, roughly 10% of them appearing once. The sample comprised whole blood. The receptors shown here come from an adult who was a healthcare worker with PCR-confirmed SARS-CoV-2 infection or an uninfected control (not recorded which).

This clonotype was counted many times. The chain links TRBV29-1 to TRBJ2-1, with 9 bases matching TRBD1. This CDR3 contains 15 residues. CDR1 and CDR2 from the germline V gene are SQVTM and ANQGSEA. CDR3 loop: CTLDRGESSYNEQFF. CDR3 bases: TGCACCCTGGACAGGGGAGAAAGCTCCTACAATGAGCAGTTCTTC.

The CDR3 coding sequence is TGCAGTGCTAGAGATGGAAGGAATTTCGATTCACCCCTCCACTTT. It yields the protein CSARDGRNFDSPLHF. The chain joins TRBV20-1 to TRBJ1-6; D is unclear. CDR3 length: 15 residues. The germline V gene has CDR1 DFQATT and CDR2 SNEGSKA (reference sequence). V lost 0 bases and J lost 8, with 14 bases in between.

This clonotype was recorded many times. J is TRBJ1-1 and V is TRBV7-2; D may be TRBD1 (6 bases). This CDR3 region has 15 residues. V dropped 4 bases and J dropped 0 bases, with 12 bases sitting between them. Germline V CDR1 and CDR2: SGHTA, FQGNSA. In DNA form, the CDR3 reads TGTGCCAGCAGCTCTTCGACAGGCTTGAACACTGAAGCTTTCTTT. It yields the protein CASSSSTGLNTEAFF.

This clonotype was observed at least ten times. This chain connects TRBV18 to TRBJ1-1, with D perhaps matching TRBD1 (6 bases). The CDR3 has 14 amino acids. Between the trimmed V and J ends, which lost 3 bases and 1 base, there was a span of 9 bases. Germline CDR1 is KGHSH and CDR2 is LQKENI. CDR3 region: CASSPTGQNTEAFF. The CDR3 DNA reads as TGTGCCAGCTCACCTACAGGGCAGAACACTGAAGCTTTCTTT.

This clonotype showed up many times. The gene calls are TRBV7-6 and TRBJ2-3; D is perhaps TRBD1 (6 bases). Germline values: CDR1 SGHVS, CDR2 FNYEAQ. The CDR3 totals 17 residues. Trimming removed 0 bases from V and 0 bases from J, with 13 bases in between. The CDR3 DNA is TGTGCCAGCAGCTTAGCTCCTTGGGGGCTCAGCACAGATACGCAGTATTTT. Its protein is CASSLAPWGLSTDTQYF.

In its sample, this clonotype was seen many times. The chain carries TRBV4-2 and TRBJ2-1; 12 bases are shared with TRBD1. The germline V gene encodes CDR1 LGHNA and CDR2 YNFKEQ. J was trimmed by 8 bases and V by 1 base; bases with no gene match: 9. The CDR3 runs to 17 residues. CDR3 sequence reads: CASSQGGGTGGSDEQFF. CDR3 in DNA: TGTGCCAGCAGCCAAGGGGGCGGGACAGGGGGCTCTGATGAGCAGTTCTTC.

In its sample, this clonotype was seen many times. The J gene is TRBJ2-7, the V gene TRBV27; the D gene could be TRBD1 or TRBD2 (7 bases each). Germline CDR1 MNHEY, CDR2 SMNVEV (reference sequence). The CDR3 is made up of 12 amino acids. For the CDR3, the DNA is TGTGTCAGTTCAGGGGGGGGCTACGAGCAGTACTTC. Protein sequence: CVSSGGGYEQYF.

There are many counts of this clonotype. The chain combines TRBV27 with TRBJ1-2; possibly TRBD1 for D (6 bases). The germline gives CDR1 MNHEY, CDR2 SMNVEV (reference sequence). The V and J ends lost 3 bases and 2 bases respectively, with 10 bases between them. The CDR3 sequence is 14 residues long. The chain's CDR3 is CASSFGRGNYGYTF. The CDR3 nucleotides read TGTGCCAGCAGTTTCGGCAGGGGAAACTATGGCTACACCTTC.

This clonotype has a count of ten or more. The V and J genes are TRBV18 and TRBJ2-4; 11 positions match TRBD2. The V and J ends lost 2 bases and 0 bases, in that order; junction bases with no gene match: 6. Germline V gives CDR1 KGHSH, CDR2 LQKENI. This CDR3 has 18 residues. This CDR3 reads CASSPLAGGREAKNIQYF. The CDR3 region has the DNA TGTGCCAGCTCACCATTAGCGGGAGGGAGAGAAGCCAAAAACATTCAGTACTTC. The whole variable domain, remainder taken from reference TRBV18 and TRBJ2-4, is NAGVMQNPRHLVRRRGQEARLRCSPMKGHSHVYWYRQLPEEGLKFMVYLQKENIIDESGMPKERFSAEFPKEGPSILRIQQVVRGDSAAYFCASSPLAGGREAKNIQYFGAGTRLSVL.

The chain recombines TRBV7-9 with TRBJ1-3; D may be TRBD1 (5 bases). Trimming removed 0 bases from V and 7 bases from J, with 7 bases in between. Germline CDR1 SEHNR, CDR2 FQNEAQ (reference sequence). The CDR3 has 13 residues. The chain's CDR3 is CASSLAQANTIYF. Written as DNA, the CDR3 is TGTGCCAGCAGCTTAGCACAGGCGAACACCATATATTTT.

This clonotype was detected ten times or more. This sequence joins TRBV29-1 and TRBJ2-1, with 9 bases matching TRBD1. The CDR3 length is 14 residues. Losses at the gene ends were 7 bases for V and 3 bases for J; bases not matched to a gene: 7. Germline V gene sequence: CDR1 SQVTM, CDR2 ANQGSEA. CDR3 region: CSAPGTGYYNEQFF. CDR3 bases: TGCAGCGCTCCCGGGACAGGGTACTACAATGAGCAGTTCTTC.

The genes are TRBV10-3 and TRBJ2-1, with D perhaps given as TRBD1 or TRBD2 (6 bases each). This CDR3 spans 15 amino acids. Trimming stripped 6 bases from V and 5 bases from J, with 17 bases between. Germline-derived CDR1 and CDR2 are ENHRY and SYGVKD. The chain's CDR3 is CAISGGRPGDNEQFF. The DNA for the CDR3 is TGTGCCATCAGCGGGGGAAGGCCAGGGGACAATGAGCAGTTCTTC.

This clonotype was observed at least ten times. The chain joins TRBV12-3 or TRBV12-4 to TRBJ1-2; D is uncertain. The CDR3 runs to 14 residues. V lost 4 bases and J 5 bases, leaving 14 bases between the germline ends. DNA for the CDR3: TGTGCCAGCAGTTCCCGACGTTTTCGGTATGGCTACACCTTC. It yields the protein CASSSRRFRYGYTF.